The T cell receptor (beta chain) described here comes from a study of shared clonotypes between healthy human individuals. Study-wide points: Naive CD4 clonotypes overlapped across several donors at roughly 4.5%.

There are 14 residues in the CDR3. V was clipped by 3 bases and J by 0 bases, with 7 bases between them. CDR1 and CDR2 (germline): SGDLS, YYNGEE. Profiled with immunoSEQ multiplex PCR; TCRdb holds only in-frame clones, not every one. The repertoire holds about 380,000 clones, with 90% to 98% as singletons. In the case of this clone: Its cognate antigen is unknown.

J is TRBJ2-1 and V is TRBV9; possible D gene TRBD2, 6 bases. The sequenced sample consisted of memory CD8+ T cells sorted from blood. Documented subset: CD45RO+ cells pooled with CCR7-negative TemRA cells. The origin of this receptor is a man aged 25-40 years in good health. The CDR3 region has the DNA TGTGCCAGCAGCGAGGAGGGCTCCTACAATGAGCAGTTCTTC. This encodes CASSEEGSYNEQFF.